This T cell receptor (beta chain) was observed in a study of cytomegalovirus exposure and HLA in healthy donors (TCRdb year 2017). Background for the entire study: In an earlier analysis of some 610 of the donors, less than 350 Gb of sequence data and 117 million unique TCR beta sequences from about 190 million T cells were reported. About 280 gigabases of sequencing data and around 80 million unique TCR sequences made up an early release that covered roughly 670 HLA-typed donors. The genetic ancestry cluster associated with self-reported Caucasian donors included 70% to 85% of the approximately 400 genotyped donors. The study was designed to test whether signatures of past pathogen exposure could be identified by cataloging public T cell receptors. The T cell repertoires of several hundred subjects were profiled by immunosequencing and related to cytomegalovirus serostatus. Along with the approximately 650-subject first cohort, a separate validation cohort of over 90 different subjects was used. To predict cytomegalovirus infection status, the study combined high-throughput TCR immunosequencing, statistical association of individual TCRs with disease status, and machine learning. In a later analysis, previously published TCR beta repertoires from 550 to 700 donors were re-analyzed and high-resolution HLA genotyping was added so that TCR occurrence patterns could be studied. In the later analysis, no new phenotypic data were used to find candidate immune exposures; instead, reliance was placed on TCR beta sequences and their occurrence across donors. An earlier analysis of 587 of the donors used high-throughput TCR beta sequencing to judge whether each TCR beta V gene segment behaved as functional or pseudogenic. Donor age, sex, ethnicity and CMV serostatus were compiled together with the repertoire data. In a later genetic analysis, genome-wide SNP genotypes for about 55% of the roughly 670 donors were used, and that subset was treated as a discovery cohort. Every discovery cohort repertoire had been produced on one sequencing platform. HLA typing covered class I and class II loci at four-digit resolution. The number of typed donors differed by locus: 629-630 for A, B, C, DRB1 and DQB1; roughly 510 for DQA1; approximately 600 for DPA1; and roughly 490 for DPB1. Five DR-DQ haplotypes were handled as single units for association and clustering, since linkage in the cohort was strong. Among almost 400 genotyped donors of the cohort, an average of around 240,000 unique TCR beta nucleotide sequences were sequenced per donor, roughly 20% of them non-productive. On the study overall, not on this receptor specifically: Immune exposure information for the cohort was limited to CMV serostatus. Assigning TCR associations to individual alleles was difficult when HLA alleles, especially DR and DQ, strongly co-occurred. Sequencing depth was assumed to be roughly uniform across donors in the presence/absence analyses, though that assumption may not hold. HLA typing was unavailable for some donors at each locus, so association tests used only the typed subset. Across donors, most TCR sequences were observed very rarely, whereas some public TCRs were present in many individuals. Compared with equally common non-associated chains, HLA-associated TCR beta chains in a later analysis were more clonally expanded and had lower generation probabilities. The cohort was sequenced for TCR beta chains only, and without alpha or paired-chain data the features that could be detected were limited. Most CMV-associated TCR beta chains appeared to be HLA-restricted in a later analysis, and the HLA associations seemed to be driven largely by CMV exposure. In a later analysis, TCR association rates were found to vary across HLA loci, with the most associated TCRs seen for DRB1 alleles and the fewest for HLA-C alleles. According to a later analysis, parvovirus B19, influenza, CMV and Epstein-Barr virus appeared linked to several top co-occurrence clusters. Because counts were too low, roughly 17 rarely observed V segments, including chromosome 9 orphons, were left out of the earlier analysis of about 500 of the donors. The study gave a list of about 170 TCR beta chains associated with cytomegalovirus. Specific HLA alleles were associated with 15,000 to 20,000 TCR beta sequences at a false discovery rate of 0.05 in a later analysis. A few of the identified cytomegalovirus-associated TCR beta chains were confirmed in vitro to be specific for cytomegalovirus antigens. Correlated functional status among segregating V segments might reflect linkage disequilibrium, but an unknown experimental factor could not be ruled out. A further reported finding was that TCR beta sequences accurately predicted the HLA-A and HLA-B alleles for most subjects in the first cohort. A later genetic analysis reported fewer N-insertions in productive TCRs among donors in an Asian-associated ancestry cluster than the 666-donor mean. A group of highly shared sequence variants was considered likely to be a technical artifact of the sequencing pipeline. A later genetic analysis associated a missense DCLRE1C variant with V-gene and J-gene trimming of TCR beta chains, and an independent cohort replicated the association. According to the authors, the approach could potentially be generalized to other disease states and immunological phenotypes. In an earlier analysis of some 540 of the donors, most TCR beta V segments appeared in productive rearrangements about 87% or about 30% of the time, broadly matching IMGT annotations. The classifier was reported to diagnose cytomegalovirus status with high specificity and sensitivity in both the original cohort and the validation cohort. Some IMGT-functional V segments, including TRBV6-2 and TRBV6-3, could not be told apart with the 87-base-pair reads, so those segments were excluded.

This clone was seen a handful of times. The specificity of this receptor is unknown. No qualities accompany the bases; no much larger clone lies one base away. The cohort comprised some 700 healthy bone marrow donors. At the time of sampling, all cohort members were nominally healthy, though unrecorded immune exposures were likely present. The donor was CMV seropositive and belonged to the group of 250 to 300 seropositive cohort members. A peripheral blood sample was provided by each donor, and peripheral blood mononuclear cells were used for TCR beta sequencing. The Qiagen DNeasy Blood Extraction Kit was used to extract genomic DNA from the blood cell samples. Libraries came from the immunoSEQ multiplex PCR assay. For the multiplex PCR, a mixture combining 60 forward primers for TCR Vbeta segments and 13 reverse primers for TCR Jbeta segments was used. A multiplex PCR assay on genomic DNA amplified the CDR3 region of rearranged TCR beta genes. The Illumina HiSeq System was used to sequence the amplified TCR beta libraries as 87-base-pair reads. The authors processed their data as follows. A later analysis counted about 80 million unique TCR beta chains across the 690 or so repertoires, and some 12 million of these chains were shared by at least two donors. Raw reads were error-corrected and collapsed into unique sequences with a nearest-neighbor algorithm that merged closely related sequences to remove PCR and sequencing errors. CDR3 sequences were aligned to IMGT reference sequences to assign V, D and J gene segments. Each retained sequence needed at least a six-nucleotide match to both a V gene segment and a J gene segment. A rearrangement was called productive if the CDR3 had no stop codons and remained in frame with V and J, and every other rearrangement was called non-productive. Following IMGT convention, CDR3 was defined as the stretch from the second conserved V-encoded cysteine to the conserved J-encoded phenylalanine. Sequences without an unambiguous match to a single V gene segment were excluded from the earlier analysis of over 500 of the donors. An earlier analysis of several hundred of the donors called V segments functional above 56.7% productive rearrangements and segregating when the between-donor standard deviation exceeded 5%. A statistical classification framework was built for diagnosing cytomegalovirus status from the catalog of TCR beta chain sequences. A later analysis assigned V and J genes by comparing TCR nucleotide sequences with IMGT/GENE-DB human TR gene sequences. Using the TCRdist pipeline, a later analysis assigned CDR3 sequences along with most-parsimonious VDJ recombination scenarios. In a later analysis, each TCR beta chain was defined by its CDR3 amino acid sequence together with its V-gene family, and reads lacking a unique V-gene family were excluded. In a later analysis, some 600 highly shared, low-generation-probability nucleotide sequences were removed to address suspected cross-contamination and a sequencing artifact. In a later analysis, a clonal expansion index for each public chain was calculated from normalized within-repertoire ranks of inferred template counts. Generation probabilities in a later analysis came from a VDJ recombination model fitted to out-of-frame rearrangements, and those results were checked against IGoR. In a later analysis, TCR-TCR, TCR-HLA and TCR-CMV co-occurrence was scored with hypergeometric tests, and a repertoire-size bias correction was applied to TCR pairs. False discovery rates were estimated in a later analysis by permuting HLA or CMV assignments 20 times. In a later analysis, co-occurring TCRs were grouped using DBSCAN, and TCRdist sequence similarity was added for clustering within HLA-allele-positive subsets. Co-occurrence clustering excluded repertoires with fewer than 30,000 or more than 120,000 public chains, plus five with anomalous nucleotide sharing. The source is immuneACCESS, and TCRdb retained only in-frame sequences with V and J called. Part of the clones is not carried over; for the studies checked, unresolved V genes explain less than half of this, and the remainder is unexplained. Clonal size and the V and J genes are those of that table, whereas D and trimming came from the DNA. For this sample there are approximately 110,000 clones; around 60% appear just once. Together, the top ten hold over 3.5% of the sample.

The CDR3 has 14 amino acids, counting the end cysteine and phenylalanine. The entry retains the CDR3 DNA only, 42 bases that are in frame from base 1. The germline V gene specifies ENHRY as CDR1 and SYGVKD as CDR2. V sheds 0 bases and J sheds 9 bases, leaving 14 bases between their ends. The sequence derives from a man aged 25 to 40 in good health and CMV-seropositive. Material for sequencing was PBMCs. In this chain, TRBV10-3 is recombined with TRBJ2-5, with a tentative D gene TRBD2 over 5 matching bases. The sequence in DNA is TGTGCCATCAGTGAGTCGACGGACTCTACCTCCCAGTACTTC. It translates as CAISESTDSTSQYF.